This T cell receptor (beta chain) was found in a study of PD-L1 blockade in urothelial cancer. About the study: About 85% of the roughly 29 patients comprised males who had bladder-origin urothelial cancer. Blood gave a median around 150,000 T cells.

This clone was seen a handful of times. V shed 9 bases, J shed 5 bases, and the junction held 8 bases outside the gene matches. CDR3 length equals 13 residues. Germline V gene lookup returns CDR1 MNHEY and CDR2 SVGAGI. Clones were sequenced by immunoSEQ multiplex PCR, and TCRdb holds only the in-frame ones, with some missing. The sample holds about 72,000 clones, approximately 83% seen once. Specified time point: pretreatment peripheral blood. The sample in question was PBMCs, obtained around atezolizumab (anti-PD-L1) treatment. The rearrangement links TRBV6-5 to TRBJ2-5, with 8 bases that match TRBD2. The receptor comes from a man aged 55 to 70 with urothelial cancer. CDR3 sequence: CASTVSGGETQYF. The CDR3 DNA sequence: TGTGCCAGTACCGTCAGCGGGGGTGAGACCCAGTACTTC.